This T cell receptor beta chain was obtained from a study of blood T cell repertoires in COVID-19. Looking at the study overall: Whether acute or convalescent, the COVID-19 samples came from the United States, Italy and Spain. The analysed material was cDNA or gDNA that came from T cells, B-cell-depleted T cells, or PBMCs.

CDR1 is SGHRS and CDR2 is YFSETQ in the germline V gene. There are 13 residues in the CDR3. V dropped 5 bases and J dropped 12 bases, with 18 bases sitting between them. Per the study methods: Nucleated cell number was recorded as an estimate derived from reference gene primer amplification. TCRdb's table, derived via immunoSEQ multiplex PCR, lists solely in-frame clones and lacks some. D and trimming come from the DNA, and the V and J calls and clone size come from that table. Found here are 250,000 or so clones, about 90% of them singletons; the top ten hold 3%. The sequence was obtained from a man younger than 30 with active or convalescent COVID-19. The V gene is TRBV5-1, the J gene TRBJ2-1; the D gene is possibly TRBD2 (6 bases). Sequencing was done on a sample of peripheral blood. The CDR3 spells CASSLGTPELQFF. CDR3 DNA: TGCGCCAGCAGTTTAGGGACTCCGGAATTGCAGTTCTTC. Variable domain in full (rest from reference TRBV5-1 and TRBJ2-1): KAGVTQTPRYLIKTRGQQVTLSCSPISGHRSVSWYQQTPGQGLQFLFEYFSETQRNKGNFPGRFSGRQFSNSRSEMNVSTLELGDSALYLCASSLGTPELQFFGPGTRLTVL.